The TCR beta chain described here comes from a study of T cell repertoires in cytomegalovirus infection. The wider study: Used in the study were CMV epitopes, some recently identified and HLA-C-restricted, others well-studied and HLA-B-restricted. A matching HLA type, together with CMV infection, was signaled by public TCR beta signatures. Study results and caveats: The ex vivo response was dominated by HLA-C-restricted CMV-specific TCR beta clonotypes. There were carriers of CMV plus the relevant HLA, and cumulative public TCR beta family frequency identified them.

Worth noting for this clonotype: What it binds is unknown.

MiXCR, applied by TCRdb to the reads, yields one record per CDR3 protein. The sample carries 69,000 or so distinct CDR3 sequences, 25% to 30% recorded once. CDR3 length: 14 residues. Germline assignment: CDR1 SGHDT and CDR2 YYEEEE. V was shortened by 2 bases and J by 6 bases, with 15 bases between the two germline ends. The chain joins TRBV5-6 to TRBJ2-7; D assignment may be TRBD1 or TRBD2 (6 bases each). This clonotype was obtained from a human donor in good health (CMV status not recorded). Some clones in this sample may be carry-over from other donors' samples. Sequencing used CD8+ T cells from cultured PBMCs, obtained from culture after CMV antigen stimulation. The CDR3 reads CASSLGTGAGEQYF. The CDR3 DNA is TGTGCCAGCAGCTTAGGAACGGGGGCGGGCGAGCAGTACTTC.